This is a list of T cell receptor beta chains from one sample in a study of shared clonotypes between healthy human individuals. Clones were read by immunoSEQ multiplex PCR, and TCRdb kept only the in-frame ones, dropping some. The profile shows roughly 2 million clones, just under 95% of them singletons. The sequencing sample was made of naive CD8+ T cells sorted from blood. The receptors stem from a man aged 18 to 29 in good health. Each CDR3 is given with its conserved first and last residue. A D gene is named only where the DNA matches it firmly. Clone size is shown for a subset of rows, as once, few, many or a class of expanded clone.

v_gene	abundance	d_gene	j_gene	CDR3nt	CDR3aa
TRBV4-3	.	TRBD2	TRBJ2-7	TGCGCCAGCAGCCAAGTGTGGGGCTTAAATTCCGTGGCGGGAGGGCCGTACGAGCAGTACTTC	CASSQVWGLNSVAGGPYEQYF
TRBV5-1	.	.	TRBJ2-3	TGCGCCAGCAGCTTGGGGGAGGAGAGCACAGATACGCAGTATTTT	CASSLGEESTDTQYF
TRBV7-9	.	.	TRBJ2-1	TGTGCCAGCAGCTCTCCGAGCGGGTTCCCCTACAATGAGCAGTTCTTC	CASSSPSGFPYNEQFF
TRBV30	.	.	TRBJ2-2	TGTGCCTGGAGTGTAATGGGGGGGGAGCTGTTTTTT	CAWSVMGGELFF
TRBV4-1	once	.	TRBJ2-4	TGCGCCAGCAGCCAAGATCGCCTAGCGAGCATTCAGTACTTC	CASSQDRLASIQYF
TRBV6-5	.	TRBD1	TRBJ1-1	TGTGCCAGCAGTTTATCGGGACAGGGGGCCACTGAAGCTTTCTTT	CASSLSGQGATEAFF
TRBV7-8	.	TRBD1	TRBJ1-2	TGTGCCAGCAGCTTAGGACAGGGCCTTAACTATGGCTACACCTTC	CASSLGQGLNYGYTF
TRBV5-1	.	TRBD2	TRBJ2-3	TGCGCCAGCAGAAGCGGGACGAGCACAGATACGCAGTATTTT	CASRSGTSTDTQYF
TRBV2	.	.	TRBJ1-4	TGTGCCAGCAGTGAACGATCTGTAGGAGCAGAAGATAATGAAAAACTGTTTTTT	CASSERSVGAEDNEKLFF
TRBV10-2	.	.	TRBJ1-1	TGCGCCAGCAGGGGCCCCGGGAGCACTGAAGCTTTCTTT	CASRGPGSTEAFF
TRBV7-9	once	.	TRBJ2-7	TGTGCCAGCAGCTTAGGGCCGGAGCAGTACTTC	CASSLGPEQYF
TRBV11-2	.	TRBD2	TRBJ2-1	TGTGCCAGCAGCCTGCTAGCGGGAGATGCGCCTGAGCAGTTCTTC	CASSLLAGDAPEQFF
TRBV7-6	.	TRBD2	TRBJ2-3	TGTGCCAGCAGCTTATCCGGGGGGGTGACAGATACGCAGTATTTT	CASSLSGGVTDTQYF
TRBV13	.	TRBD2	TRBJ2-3	TGTGCCAGCAGCCCACCTAGCGGGAGGGACACAGATACGCAGTATTTT	CASSPPSGRDTDTQYF
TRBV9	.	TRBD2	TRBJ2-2	TGTGCCAGCAGCTTTAGCGGGGGGAACACCGGGGAGCTGTTTTTT	CASSFSGGNTGELFF
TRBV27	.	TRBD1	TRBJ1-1	TGTGCCAGCAGCTCGGGACAGGGGGAAACTGAAGCTTTCTTT	CASSSGQGETEAFF
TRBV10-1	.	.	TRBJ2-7	TGCGCCAGCAGTCCCACCGGAGGGACAGCACCCTACGAGCAGTACTTC	CASSPTGGTAPYEQYF
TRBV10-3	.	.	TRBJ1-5	TGTGCCATCAGCTCCTCGGGGGGCGGGAATCAGCCCCAGCATTTT	CAISSSGGGNQPQHF
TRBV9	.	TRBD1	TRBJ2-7	TGTGCCAGCAGCGCTAGGACAGGGGAAGGAAGCGAGCAGTACTTC	CASSARTGEGSEQYF
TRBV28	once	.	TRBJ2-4	TGTGCCAGCAGCTGGGGACCTGAAATACGTACCTTAGCCAAAAACATTCAGTACTTC	CASSWGPEIRTLAKNIQYF
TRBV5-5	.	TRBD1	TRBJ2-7	TGTGCCAGCAGCTTGGGGGACAGCCTCTACGAGCAGTACTTC	CASSLGDSLYEQYF
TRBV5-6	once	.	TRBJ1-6	TGTGCCAGCAGCCCTGGTGGGGGCAATAATTCACCCCTCCACTTT	CASSPGGGNNSPLHF
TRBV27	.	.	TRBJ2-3	TGTGCCAGCAGTTCCCGGGAGACAGATACGCAGTATTTT	CASSSRETDTQYF
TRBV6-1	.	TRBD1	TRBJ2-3	TGTGCCAGCAGAGGACAGGGGGCCACAGATACGCAGTATTTT	CASRGQGATDTQYF
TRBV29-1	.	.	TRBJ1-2	TGCAGCGTTGAAGACAGTGTTGGGCTAGGCTACACCTTC	CSVEDSVGLGYTF
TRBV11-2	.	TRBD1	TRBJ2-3	TGTGCCAGCAGCTATGAGGACAGGGCGGGGGATACGCAGTATTTT	CASSYEDRAGDTQYF
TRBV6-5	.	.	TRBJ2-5	TGTGCCAGCAGTTACCTCGAGCAGGTCCAAGAGACCCAGTACTTC	CASSYLEQVQETQYF
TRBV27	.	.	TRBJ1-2	TGTGCCAGCAGTTCCCTGATTGAGGGGACCTATGGCTACACCTTC	CASSSLIEGTYGYTF
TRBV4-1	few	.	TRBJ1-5	TGCGCCAGCAGCCAAGACGGGGTCAGCAATCAGCCCCAGCATTTT	CASSQDGVSNQPQHF
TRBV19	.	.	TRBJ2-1	TGTGCCAGTAGTATCTCGACAATCGAGCAGTTCTTC	CASSISTIEQFF
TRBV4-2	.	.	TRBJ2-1	TGTGCCAGCAGCCAGGCCGTTAGCGGCTCCTACAATGAGCAGTTCTTC	CASSQAVSGSYNEQFF
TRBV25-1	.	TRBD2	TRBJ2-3	TGTGCCAGCAGTGAATATAGCGGGGGGGCAGGGGATACGCAGTATTTT	CASSEYSGGAGDTQYF
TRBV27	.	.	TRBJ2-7	TGTGCCAGCAGTTTGACGGGAAGCTCCTACGAGCAGTACTTC	CASSLTGSSYEQYF
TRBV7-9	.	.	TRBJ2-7	TGTGCCAGCAGCTTAGGGGCGGGCGGCTACGAGCAGTACTTC	CASSLGAGGYEQYF
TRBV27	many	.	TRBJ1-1	TGTGCCAGCAGTCTCTCTCCAAATACGATCTCTGAAGCTTTCTTT	CASSLSPNTISEAFF
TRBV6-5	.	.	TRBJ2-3	TGTGCCAGCAGTGTACTAGGGACAGATACGCAGTATTTT	CASSVLGTDTQYF
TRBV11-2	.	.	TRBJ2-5	TGTGCCAGCAGCTTTCAGGGACTCGTAGAGACCCAGTACTTC	CASSFQGLVETQYF
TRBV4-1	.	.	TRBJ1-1	TGCGCCAGCAGCCAAGACGCGGCCGCGGTTGAAGCTTTCTTT	CASSQDAAAVEAFF
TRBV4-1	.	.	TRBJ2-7	TGCGCCAGCAGCCAAGTGTTTAGCGCGGACGAGCAGTACTTC	CASSQVFSADEQYF
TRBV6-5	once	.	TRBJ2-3	TGTGCCAGCAGTTACTCTCTGGCGGAGACAGATACGCAGTATTTT	CASSYSLAETDTQYF
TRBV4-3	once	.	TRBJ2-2	TGCGCCAGCAGCCAAGAGGGCCCCAATACGAACACCGGGGAGCTGTTTTTT	CASSQEGPNTNTGELFF
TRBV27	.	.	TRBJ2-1	TGTGCCAGCAGTTTATTCCAGGGCCCGTACAATGAGCAGTTCTTC	CASSLFQGPYNEQFF
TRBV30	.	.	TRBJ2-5	TGTGCCTGGAGTGTCGGCTACCAAGAGACCCAGTACTTC	CAWSVGYQETQYF
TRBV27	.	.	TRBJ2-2	TGTGCCAGCAGTTTTGGGTCCGGGGAGCTGTTTTTT	CASSFGSGELFF
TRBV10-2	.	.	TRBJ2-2	TGCGCCAGCAGTGACCCTTACACCGGGGAGCTGTTTTTT	CASSDPYTGELFF
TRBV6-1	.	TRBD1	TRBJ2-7	TGTGCCAGCAGTGATGGGTCAGGGGGAACCTACGAGCAGTACTTC	CASSDGSGGTYEQYF
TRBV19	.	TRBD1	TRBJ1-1	TGTGCCAGTAGTTTCGGGACAGGGGATTTAAGAATCGAAGCTTTCTTT	CASSFGTGDLRIEAFF
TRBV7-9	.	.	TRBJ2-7	TGTGCCAGCAGCTTATTCTACGAGCAGTACTTC	CASSLFYEQYF
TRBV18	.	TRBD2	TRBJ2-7	TGTGCCAGTTCACCTGGACTAGCGGGAGAGGAGACGCCCTACGAGCAGTACTTC	CASSPGLAGEETPYEQYF
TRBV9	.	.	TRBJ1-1	TGTGCCAGCAGCGAAACGGGAACCACTGAAGCTTTCTTT	CASSETGTTEAFF
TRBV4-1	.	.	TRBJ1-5	TGCGCCAGCAGCCAAACGACAGTGTCGGATCAGCCCCAGCATTTT	CASSQTTVSDQPQHF
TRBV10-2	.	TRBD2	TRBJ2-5	TGCGCCAGCAGTGAAGGACTAGCGGCCGATACCCAAGAGACCCAGTACTTC	CASSEGLAADTQETQYF
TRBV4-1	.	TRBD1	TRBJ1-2	TGCGCCAGCAGCCATCCGGGACAGGGACAAGGCTACACCTTC	CASSHPGQGQGYTF
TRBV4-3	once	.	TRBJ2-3	TGCGCCAGCAGCCAAGATGGGAGGGGGAGCACAGATACGCAGTATTTT	CASSQDGRGSTDTQYF
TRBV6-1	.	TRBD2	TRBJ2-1	TGTGCCAGCAGTGCCCCGGGGGGAGGGCCTACGGATGAGCAGTTCTTC	CASSAPGGGPTDEQFF
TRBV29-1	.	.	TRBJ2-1	TGCAGCGTTGAGGGGGGGCGGGTTGAGCAGTTCTTC	CSVEGGRVEQFF
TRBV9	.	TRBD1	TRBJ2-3	TGTACCAGCAGCGTTTGGACAGGGCAGGCAGATACGCAGTATTTT	CTSSVWTGQADTQYF
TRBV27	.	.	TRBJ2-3	TGTGCCAGCAGTCCTATCCCGGGTGGGACAGATACGCAGTATTTT	CASSPIPGGTDTQYF
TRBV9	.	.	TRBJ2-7	TGTGCCAGCAGCGTAGATTGGGGAGTCAGCTACGAGCAGTACTTC	CASSVDWGVSYEQYF
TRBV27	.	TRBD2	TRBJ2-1	TGTGCCAGCAGTTTATGGCCTTCATTTAGGGAGGGGAGCGCCTACAATGAGCAGTTCTTC	CASSLWPSFREGSAYNEQFF